This TCR beta chain was sequenced during a study of cytomegalovirus exposure and HLA in healthy donors. Across the whole study: The 500 to 750 first-cohort repertoires and the roughly 130 validation repertoires shared the same platform, a later analysis reported.

Using immunoSEQ multiplex PCR, the repertoire was profiled, and TCRdb retains in-frame clones only, with some absent. The table lists 130,000 to 150,000 clones, around 90% of them singletons. General observations from the study: Reported results showed that the classifier diagnosed cytomegalovirus status with high specificity and sensitivity.

Points on this clone: The antigen remains undetermined.

This CDR3 contains 14 residues. Looked up from germline, CDR1 is SEHNR and CDR2 is FQNEAQ (reference sequence). Trimming pared 0 bases from V and 3 bases from J, leaving 9 bases between. J is TRBJ2-7 and V is TRBV7-9; no reliable D call. The source of this sequence is a young man in good health and CMV-seropositive. Sequencing input: PBMCs. Here the CDR3 DNA reads TGTGCCAGCAGCTTAGCCTTTGCGAACTACGAGCAGTACTTC. It yields the protein CASSLAFANYEQYF.